The source of this TCR beta chain is a study of OX40 agonist ivuxolimab in advanced cancers. TCRdb's copy holds only in-frame clones and misses some; the assay was immunoSEQ multiplex PCR. The sample consists of about 76,000 clones, around 87% of them appearing once. Germline CDR1 reads SGHNT; CDR2 reads YYREEE (reference sequence). J lost 3 bases, V lost 3 bases, and 5 bases had no gene match. The CDR3 is 15 amino acids. Sequenced material: CD4+ or CD8+ T cells sorted from blood, taken in a trial of the OX40 agonist ivuxolimab. This rearrangement joins TRBV5-4 to TRBJ2-3; the match to TRBD1 covers 9 bases. The source is an adult with an advanced solid tumor such as melanoma, head and neck, liver or kidney cancer. Here the CDR3 DNA reads TGTGCCAGCAGCTACGGACAGGGGCTAACAGATACGCAGTATTTT. Amino acid sequence: CASSYGQGLTDTQYF.